The clone carrying this T cell receptor beta chain was seen many times. What it recognizes is unknown. Germline V lookup: CDR1 LGHNA, CDR2 YSLEER. This CDR3 region has 15 residues. V dropped 1 base and J dropped 2 bases, with 8 bases sitting between them. Through a sample-barcoded 5' primer and a J-beta primer mix, a second PCR was run for roughly 7 to 11 cycles. Each CDR3 protein is one row after TCRdb ran MiXCR on the 5' RACE reads. Counted here are just under 900,000 distinct CDR3 sequences, around 30% occurring once; the ten biggest clones make up 17%. The data stem from a study of blood T cells in healthy people across ages. Study-wide results and caveats: Age brought a roughly linear fall in TCR beta diversity measured per million T cells. It was not possible, with unsorted PBMCs, to conclusively compare naive and antigen-experienced cells.

The source material was blood. This clonotype originated in a woman aged 80 or over in good health. The rearrangement links TRBV4-3 to TRBJ1-4, with a weak D call TRBD1 (5 bases). The DNA for the CDR3 is TGCGCCAGCAGCCAAGGGGGCGGCACTAATGAAAAACTGTTTTTT. This sequence encodes CASSQGGGTNEKLFF.